This T cell receptor (beta chain) was observed in a study of beta chain features in type 1 diabetes. Study outcomes and limitations: Overrepresentation of cells with high TCR expression could result from cDNA sequencing.

Comments on this clone: Antigen specificity is unknown.

Sequencing targeted expressed TCRB transcripts, as all isolated RNA had been reverse transcribed. TCRdb's copy holds only in-frame clones and misses some; the assay was immunoSEQ multiplex PCR. The sample lists 200,000 to 300,000 clones, about 26% occurring once. Trimming pared 4 bases from V and 3 bases from J, leaving 7 bases between. The germline V gene has CDR1 GTSNPN and CDR2 SVGIG (reference sequence). The CDR3 loop spans 12 amino acids. V gene TRBV30 combines with J gene TRBJ1-3; D not certain. The sample taken for sequencing was central memory CD4+ T cells from blood. The clonotype originates from a man younger than 45 in good health. The CDR3, as DNA: TGTGCCTGGATCGGGTTTGGAAACACCATATATTTT. Encoded protein: CAWIGFGNTIYF.